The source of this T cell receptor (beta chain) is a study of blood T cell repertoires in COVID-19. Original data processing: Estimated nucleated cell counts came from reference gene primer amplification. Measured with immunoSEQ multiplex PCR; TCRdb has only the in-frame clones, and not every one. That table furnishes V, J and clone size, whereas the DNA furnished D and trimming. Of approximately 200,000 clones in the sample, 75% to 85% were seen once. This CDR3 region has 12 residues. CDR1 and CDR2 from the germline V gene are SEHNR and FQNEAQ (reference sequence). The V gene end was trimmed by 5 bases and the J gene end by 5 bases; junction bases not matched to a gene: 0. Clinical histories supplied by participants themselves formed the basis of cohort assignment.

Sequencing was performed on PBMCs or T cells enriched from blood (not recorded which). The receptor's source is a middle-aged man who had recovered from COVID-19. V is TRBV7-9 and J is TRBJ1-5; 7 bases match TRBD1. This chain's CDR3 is CASSDRDQPQHF. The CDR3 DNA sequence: TGTGCCAGCAGCGACAGGGATCAGCCCCAGCATTTT.